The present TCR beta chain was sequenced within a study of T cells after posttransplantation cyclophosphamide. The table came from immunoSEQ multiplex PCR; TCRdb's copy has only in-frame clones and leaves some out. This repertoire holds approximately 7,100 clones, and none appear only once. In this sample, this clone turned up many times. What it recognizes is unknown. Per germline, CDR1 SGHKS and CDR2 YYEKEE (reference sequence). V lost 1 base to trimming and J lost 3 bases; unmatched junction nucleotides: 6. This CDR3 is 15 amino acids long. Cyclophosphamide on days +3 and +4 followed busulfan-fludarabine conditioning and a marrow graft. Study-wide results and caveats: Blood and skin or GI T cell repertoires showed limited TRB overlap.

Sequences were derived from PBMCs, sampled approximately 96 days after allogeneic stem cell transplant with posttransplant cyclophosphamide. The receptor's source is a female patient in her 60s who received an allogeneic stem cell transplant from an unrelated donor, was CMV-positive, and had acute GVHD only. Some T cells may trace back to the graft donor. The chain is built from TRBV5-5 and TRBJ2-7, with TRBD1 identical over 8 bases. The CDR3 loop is CASSLQGAMFYEQYF. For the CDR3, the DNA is TGTGCCAGCAGCTTGCAGGGGGCAATGTTCTACGAGCAGTACTTC.